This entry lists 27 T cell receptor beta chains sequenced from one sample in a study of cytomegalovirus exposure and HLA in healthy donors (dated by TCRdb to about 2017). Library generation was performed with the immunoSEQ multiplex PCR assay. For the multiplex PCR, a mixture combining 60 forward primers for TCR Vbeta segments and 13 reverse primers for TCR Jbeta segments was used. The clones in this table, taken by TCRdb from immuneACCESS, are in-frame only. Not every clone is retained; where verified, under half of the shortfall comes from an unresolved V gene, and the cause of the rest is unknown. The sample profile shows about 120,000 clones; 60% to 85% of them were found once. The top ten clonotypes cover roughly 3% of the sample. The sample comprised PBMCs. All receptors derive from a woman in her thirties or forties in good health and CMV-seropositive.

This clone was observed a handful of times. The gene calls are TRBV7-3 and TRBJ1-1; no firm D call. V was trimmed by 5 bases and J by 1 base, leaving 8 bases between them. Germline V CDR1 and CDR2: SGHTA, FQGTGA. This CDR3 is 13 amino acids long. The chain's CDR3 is CASSMAGNTEAFF. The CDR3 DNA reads TGTGCCAGCAGCATGGCAGGGAACACTGAAGCTTTCTTT.

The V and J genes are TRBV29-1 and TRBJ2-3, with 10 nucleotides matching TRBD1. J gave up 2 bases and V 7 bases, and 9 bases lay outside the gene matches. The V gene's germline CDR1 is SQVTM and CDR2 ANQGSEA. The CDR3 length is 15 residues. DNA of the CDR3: TGCAGCGGGTATGGGGGACAGGGGAACACAGATACGCAGTATTTT. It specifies CSGYGGQGNTDTQYF.

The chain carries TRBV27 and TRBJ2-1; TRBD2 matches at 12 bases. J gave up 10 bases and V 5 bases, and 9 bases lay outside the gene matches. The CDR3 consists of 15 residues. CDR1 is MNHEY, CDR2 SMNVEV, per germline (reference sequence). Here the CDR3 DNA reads TGTGCCAGCAGTCAACTAGCGGGAGGTTGGGGAGAGCAGTTCTTC. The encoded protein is CASSQLAGGWGEQFF.

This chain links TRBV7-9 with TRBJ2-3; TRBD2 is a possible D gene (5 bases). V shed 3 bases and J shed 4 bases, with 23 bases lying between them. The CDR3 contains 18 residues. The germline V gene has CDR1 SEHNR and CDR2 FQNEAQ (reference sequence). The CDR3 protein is CASSFSGGGSYYPDTQYF. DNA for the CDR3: TGTGCCAGCAGCTTTTCGGGCGGAGGTAGTTACTACCCAGATACGCAGTATTTT.

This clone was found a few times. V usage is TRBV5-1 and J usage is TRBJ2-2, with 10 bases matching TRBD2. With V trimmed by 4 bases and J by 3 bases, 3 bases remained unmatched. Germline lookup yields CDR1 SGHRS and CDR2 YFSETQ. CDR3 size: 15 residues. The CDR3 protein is CASSERGGDTGELFF. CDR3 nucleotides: TGCGCCAGCAGCGAGCGGGGGGGCGACACCGGGGAGCTGTTTTTT. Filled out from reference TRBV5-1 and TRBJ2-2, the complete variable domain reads KAGVTQTPRYLIKTRGQQVTLSCSPISGHRSVSWYQQTPGQGLQFLFEYFSETQRNKGNFPGRFSGRQFSNSRSEMNVSTLELGDSALYLCASSERGGDTGELFFGEGSRLTVL.

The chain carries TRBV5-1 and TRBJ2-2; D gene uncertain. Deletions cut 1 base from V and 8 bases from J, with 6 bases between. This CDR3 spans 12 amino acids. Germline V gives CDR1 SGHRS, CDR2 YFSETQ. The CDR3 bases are TGCGCCAGCAGCTTGAGCGCAGGGGAGCTGTTTTTT. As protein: CASSLSAGELFF.

In nucleotides, the CDR3 is TGTGCCAGCAGTGAAAGGGGGCATGGTGAAAAACTGTTTTTT. Translation gives CASSERGHGEKLFF. The genes are TRBV25-1 and TRBJ1-4; 7 positions agree with TRBD1. The CDR3 totals 14 residues. In germline, CDR1 is MGHDK, CDR2 SYGVNS. J lost 7 bases, V lost 2 bases, and 4 bases had no gene match.

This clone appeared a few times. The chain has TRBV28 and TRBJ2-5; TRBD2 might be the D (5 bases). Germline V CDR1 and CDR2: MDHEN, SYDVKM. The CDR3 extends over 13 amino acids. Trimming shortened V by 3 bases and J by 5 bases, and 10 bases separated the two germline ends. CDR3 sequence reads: CASSLGRGETQYF. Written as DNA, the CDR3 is TGTGCCAGCAGTTTGGGTAGAGGGGAGACCCAGTACTTC.

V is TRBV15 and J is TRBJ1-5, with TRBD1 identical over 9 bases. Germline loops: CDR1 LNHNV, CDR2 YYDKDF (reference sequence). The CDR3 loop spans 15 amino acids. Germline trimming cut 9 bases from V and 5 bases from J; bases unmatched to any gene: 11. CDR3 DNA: TGTGCCACATCGAGAGGACAGGGGTTGGATCAGCCCCAGCATTTT. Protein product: CATSRGQGLDQPQHF.

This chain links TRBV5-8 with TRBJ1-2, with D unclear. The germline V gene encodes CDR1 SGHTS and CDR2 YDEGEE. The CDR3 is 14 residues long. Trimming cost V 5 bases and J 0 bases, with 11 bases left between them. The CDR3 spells CASRKQVANYGYTF. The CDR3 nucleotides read TGTGCCAGCAGGAAGCAGGTAGCTAACTATGGCTACACCTTC. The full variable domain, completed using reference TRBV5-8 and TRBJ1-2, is EAGVTQSPTHLIKTRGQQATLRCSPISGHTSVYWYQQALGLGLQFLLWYDEGEERNRGNFPPRFSGRQFPNYSSELNVNALELEDSALYLCASRKQVANYGYTFGSGTRLTVV.

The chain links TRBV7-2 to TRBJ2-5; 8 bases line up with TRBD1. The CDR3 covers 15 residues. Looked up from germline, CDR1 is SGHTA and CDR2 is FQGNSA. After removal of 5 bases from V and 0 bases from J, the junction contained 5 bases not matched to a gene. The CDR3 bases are TGTGCCAGCAGCCAGGGGGCCTTCTACCAAGAGACCCAGTACTTC. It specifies CASSQGAFYQETQYF.

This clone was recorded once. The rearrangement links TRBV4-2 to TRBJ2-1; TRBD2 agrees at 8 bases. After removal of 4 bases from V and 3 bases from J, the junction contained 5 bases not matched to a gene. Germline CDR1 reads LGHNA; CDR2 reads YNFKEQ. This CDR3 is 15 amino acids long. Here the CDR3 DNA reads TGTGCCAGCAGCCCCAGCGGGGGTTTCTACAATGAGCAGTTCTTC. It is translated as CASSPSGGFYNEQFF.

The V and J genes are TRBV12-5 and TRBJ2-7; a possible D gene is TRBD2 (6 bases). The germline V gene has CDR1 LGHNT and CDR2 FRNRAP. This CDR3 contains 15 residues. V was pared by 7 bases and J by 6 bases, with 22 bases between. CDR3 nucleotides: TGTGCTAGTGCCCCCGCCGGGGGAAGCCCTCCCGAGCAGTACTTC. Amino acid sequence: CASAPAGGSPPEQYF.

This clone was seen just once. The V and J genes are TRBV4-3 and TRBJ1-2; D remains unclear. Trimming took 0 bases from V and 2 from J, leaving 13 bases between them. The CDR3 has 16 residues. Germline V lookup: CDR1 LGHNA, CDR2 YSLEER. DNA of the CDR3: TGCGCCAGCAGCCAAGATATCGTCGGGGTCAACTATGGCTACACCTTC. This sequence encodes CASSQDIVGVNYGYTF.

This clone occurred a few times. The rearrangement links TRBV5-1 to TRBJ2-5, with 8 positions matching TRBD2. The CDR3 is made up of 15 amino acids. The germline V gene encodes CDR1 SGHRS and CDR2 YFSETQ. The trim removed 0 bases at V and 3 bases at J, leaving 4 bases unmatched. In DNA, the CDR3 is TGCGCCAGCAGCTTGGGGGGGACTAGGGAAGAGACCCAGTACTTC. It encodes CASSLGGTREETQYF.

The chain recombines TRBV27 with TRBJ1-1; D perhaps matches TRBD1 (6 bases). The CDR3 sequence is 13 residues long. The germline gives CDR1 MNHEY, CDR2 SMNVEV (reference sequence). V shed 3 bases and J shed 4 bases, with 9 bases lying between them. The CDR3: CASSFSGVTEAFF. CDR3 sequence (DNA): TGTGCCAGCAGTTTCTCAGGGGTCACTGAAGCTTTCTTT.

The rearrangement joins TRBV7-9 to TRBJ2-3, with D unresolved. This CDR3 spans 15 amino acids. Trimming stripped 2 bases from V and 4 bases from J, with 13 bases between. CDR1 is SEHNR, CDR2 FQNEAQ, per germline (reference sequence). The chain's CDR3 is CASSLFPPSPDTQYF. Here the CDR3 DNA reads TGTGCCAGCAGCTTATTTCCCCCATCCCCAGATACGCAGTATTTT. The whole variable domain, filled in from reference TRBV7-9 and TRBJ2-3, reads DTGVSQNPRHKITKRGQNVTFRCDPISEHNRLYWYRQTLGQGPEFLTYFQNEAQLEKSRLLSDRFSAERPKGSFSTLEIQRTEQGDSAMYLCASSLFPPSPDTQYFGPGTRLTVL.

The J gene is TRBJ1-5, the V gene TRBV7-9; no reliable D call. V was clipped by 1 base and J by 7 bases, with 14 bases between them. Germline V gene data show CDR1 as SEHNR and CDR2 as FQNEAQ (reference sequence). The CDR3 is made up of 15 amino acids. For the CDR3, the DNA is TGTGCCAGCAGCTTAGAGTTCGGGGAAGGCCAGCCCCAGCATTTT. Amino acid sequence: CASSLEFGEGQPQHF. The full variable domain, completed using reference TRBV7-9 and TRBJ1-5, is DTGVSQNPRHKITKRGQNVTFRCDPISEHNRLYWYRQTLGQGPEFLTYFQNEAQLEKSRLLSDRFSAERPKGSFSTLEIQRTEQGDSAMYLCASSLEFGEGQPQHFGDGTRLSIL.

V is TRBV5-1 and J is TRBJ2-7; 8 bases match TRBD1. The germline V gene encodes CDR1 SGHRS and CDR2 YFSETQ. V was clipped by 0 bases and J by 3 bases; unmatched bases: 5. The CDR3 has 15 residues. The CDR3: CASSLDETGVYEQYF. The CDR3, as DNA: TGCGCCAGCAGCTTGGATGAGACAGGGGTCTACGAGCAGTACTTC. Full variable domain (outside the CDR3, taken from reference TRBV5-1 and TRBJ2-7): KAGVTQTPRYLIKTRGQQVTLSCSPISGHRSVSWYQQTPGQGLQFLFEYFSETQRNKGNFPGRFSGRQFSNSRSEMNVSTLELGDSALYLCASSLDETGVYEQYFGPGTRLTVT.

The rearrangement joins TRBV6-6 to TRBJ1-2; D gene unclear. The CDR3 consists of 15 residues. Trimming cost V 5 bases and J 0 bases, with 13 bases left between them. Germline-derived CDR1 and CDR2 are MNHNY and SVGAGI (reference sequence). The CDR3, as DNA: TGTGCCAGCAGTCGTAACAGCGGGTCTAACTATGGCTACACCTTC. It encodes CASSRNSGSNYGYTF.

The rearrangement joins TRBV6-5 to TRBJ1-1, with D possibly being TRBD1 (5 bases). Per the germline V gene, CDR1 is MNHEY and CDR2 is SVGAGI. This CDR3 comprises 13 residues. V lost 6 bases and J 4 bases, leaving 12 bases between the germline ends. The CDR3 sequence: CASRAGPGTEAFF. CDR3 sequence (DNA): TGTGCCAGCAGGGCGGGGCCTGGCACTGAAGCTTTCTTT.

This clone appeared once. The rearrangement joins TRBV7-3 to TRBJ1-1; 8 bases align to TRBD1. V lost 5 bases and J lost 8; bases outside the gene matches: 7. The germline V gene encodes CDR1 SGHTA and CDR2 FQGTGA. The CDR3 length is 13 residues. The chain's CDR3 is CASSLNPGGEAFF. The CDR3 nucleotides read TGTGCCAGCAGCCTTAATCCAGGGGGCGAAGCTTTCTTT.

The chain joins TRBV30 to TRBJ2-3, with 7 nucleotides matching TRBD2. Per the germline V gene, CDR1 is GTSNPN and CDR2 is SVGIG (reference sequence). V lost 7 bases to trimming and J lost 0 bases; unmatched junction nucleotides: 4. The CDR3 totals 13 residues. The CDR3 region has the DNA TGTGCCTTTAGCGGGCCTAGCACAGATACGCAGTATTTT. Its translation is CAFSGPSTDTQYF.

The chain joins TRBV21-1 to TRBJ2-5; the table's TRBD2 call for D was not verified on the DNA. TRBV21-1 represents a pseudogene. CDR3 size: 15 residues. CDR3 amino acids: CASSKGTAGEETQYF. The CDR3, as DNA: TGTGCCAGCAGCAAAGGGACAGCGGGAGAAGAGACTCAGTACTTC.

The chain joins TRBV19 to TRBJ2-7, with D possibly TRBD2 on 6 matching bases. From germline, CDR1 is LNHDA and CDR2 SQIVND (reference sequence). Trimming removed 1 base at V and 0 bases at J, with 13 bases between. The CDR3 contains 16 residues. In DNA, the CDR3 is TGTGCCAGTAGTATAGGGTCCGGGGGAGCCTCCTACGAGCAGTACTTC. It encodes CASSIGSGGASYEQYF. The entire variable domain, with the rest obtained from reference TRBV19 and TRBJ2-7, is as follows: DGGITQSPKYLFRKEGQNVTLSCEQNLNHDAMYWYRQDPGQGLRLIYYSQIVNDFQKGDIAEGYSVSREKKESFPLTVTSAQKNPTAFYLCASSIGSGGASYEQYFGPGTRLTVT.

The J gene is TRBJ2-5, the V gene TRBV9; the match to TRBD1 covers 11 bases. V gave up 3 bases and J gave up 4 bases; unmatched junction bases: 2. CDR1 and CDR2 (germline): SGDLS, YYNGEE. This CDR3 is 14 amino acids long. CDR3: CASSAGQGAETQYF. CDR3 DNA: TGTGCCAGCAGCGCCGGACAGGGGGCAGAGACCCAGTACTTC.

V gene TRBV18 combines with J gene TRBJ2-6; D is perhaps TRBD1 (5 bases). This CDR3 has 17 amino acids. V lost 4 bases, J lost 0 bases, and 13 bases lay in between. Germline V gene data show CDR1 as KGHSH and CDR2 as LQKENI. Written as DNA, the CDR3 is TGTGCCAGCTCACGAACACGACAGTTCTCTGGGGCCAACGTCCTGACTTTC. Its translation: CASSRTRQFSGANVLTF.